The 12 T cell receptor beta chains listed next were all sequenced from one sample in a study of blood T cell repertoires in COVID-19. Clones were sequenced by immunoSEQ multiplex PCR, and TCRdb holds only the in-frame ones, with some missing. Of 350,000 to 450,000 clones listed, approximately 87% are singletons. What was sequenced was peripheral blood. The receptors here all came from an older woman with COVID-19, enrolled during active disease.

The rearrangement joins TRBV5-8 to TRBJ2-1, with 11 bases lining up with TRBD2. This CDR3 region has 17 residues. The trim removed 3 bases at V and 2 bases at J, leaving 7 bases unmatched. The V gene's germline CDR1 is SGHTS and CDR2 YDEGEE. The CDR3 bases are TGTGCCAGCAGCTCCGAATCTAGCGGGGGGACCTACAATGAGCAGTTCTTC. Translating gives CASSSESSGGTYNEQFF.

The J gene is TRBJ1-1, the V gene TRBV18; 8 bases match TRBD1. Trimming removed 2 bases from V and 6 bases from J; junction bases left unmatched: 8. The CDR3 spans 15 residues. Germline CDR1 KGHSH, CDR2 LQKENI. The CDR3 DNA reads as TGTGCCAGCTCACCATCCAGGGGGCAAAACGCTGAAGCTTTCTTT. Translation: CASSPSRGQNAEAFF.

The genes are TRBV6-8 and TRBJ2-3; tentatively, D is TRBD1 (7 bases). Germline V CDR1 and CDR2: MNHGY, SAAAGT. Between the trimmed V and J ends, which lost 6 bases and 10 bases, there was a span of 14 bases. This CDR3 comprises 12 residues. The CDR3 DNA reads as TGTGCCAGCAGACGACAGGGACTCTCGCAGTATTTT. Protein sequence: CASRRQGLSQYF.

This chain links TRBV5-5 with TRBJ1-5; D is undetermined. Trimming cost V 7 bases and J 3 bases, with 14 bases left between them. CDR3 length: 14 residues. Germline V gene lookup returns CDR1 SGHKS and CDR2 YYEKEE (reference sequence). In DNA form, the CDR3 reads TGTGCCAGCCGGGAGGAAAGTCACAATCAGCCCCAGCATTTT. The encoded protein is CASREESHNQPQHF.

The chain joins TRBV4-2 to TRBJ2-5, with TRBD2 matching over 16 bases. After removal of 4 bases from V and 4 bases from J, the junction contained 3 bases not matched to a gene. This CDR3 spans 16 amino acids. Germline CDR1 is LGHNA and CDR2 is YNFKEQ. CDR3 sequence reads: CASSPGTSGGAETQYF. The DNA for the CDR3 is TGTGCCAGCAGCCCCGGGACTAGCGGGGGGGCAGAGACCCAGTACTTC.

V gene TRBV28 combines with J gene TRBJ2-7; D not resolved. CDR3 length: 14 amino acids. V dropped 1 base and J dropped 7 bases, with 14 bases sitting between them. Germline loops: CDR1 MDHEN, CDR2 SYDVKM. CDR3 DNA sequence: TGTGCCAGCAGTTTATCCCCCCCGAGAGAAGAGCAGTACTTC. Amino acid sequence: CASSLSPPREEQYF.

The V gene is TRBV11-3, the J gene TRBJ2-2; D is perhaps TRBD1 (5 bases). V was pared by 5 bases and J by 1 base, with 14 bases between. The germline V gene has CDR1 SGHNT and CDR2 YENEEA. This CDR3 is 16 amino acids long. CDR3 bases: TGTGCCAGCAGCCCCTCCGGACAAATGAACACCGGGGAGCTGTTTTTT. This translates into CASSPSGQMNTGELFF.

The rearrangement joins TRBV30 to TRBJ2-1, with TRBD2 matching over 12 bases. V was clipped by 3 bases and J by 6 bases; unmatched bases: 0. This CDR3 has 13 residues. Germline CDR1 is GTSNPN and CDR2 is SVGIG (reference sequence). CDR3 sequence reads: CAWRTSGGNEQFF. For the CDR3, the DNA is TGTGCCTGGAGGACTAGCGGGGGCAATGAGCAGTTCTTC.

The chain is built from TRBV28 and TRBJ2-5, with a possible D match to TRBD2 (6 bases). V was clipped by 7 bases and J by 5 bases, with 20 bases between them. CDR3 size: 15 residues. The germline gives CDR1 MDHEN, CDR2 SYDVKM. CDR3 loop: CASTSAGQVRETQYF. DNA of the CDR3: TGTGCCAGCACCTCCGCGGGGCAGGTTCGGGAGACCCAGTACTTC.

With regard to this clone: The sample holds other DNA sequences that translate to the same CDR3. The gene calls are TRBV5-1 and TRBJ1-6; 7 bases are shared with TRBD1. The CDR3 loop spans 14 amino acids. The germline V gene has CDR1 SGHRS and CDR2 YFSETQ. With V trimmed by 4 bases and J by 7 bases, 5 bases remained unmatched. The CDR3 DNA follows: TGCGCCAGCAGCCCCGGGACAGCCAATTCACCCCTCCACTTT. It is translated as CASSPGTANSPLHF.

The chain combines TRBV5-3 with TRBJ1-1; D is unclear. TRBV5-3 is identified as an open reading frame with a role that is uncertain. Trimming stripped 3 bases from V and 1 base from J, with 4 bases between. This CDR3 spans 12 amino acids. The CDR3 coding sequence is TGTGCCAGAAGCTGCGCGAACACTGAAGCTTTCTTT. It yields the protein CARSCANTEAFF.

V gene TRBV15 combines with J gene TRBJ1-4; the D gene is possibly TRBD1 (5 bases). The germline V gene has CDR1 LNHNV and CDR2 YYDKDF (reference sequence). The CDR3 is 13 amino acids. V gave up 5 bases and J gave up 4 bases, with 8 bases separating them. The CDR3 region is CATSGGGNEKLFF. The CDR3 region has the DNA TGTGCCACCAGCGGGGGGGGTAATGAAAAACTGTTTTTT.